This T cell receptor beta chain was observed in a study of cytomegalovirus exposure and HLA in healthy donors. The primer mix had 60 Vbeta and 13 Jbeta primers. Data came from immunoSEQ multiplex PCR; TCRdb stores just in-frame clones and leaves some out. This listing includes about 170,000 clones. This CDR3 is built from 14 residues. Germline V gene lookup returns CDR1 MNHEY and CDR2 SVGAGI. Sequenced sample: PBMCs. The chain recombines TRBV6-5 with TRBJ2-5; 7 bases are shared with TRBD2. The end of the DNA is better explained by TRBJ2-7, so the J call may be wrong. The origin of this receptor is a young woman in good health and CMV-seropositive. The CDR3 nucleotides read TGTGCCAGCAGCTGGACTAGGAAACCCTACGAGCAGTACTTC. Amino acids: CASSWTRKPYEQYF.